This T cell receptor (beta chain) was identified during a study of blood T cell repertoires in COVID-19. Study details: The study drew acute and convalescent COVID-19 samples from the United States, Italy and Spain. T cells, B-cell-depleted T cells, or PBMCs supplied cDNA or gDNA.

V lost 5 bases to trimming and J lost 4 bases, with 11 bases between them. CDR1 and CDR2 (germline): MNHNY, SVGAGI (reference sequence). This CDR3 region has 13 residues. Assay: immunoSEQ multiplex PCR; the TCRdb copy retains only in-frame clones and omits some. Seen here are over 200,000 clones, over 75% observed once, and the top ten hold 2.3%. What was sequenced was peripheral blood. The rearrangement uses TRBV6-6 and TRBJ2-5; the D call may be TRBD1 or TRBD2 (5 bases each). This sequence originates from a woman aged 45-65 years with acute or convalescent COVID-19. The CDR3 sequence: CASSRGQGETQYF. The CDR3 nucleotides are TGTGCCAGCAGTCGGGGCCAGGGAGAGACCCAGTACTTC.